The 13 T cell receptor beta chains below come from one sample, sequenced in a study of response to subunit inactivated influenza vaccine. In TCRdb, the RT-PCR reads were re-called with MiXCR into one record per CDR3 protein. The sample includes 500,000 to 600,000 distinct CDR3 sequences, approximately 17% of them seen just once. The sequences come from CD4+ T cells sorted from PBMCs, collected around 25 months after vaccination. These TCRs come from a man between 45 and 75 years old who received an inactivated influenza vaccine.

This clonotype has ten or more counts. V and J are TRBV29-1 and TRBJ2-7, with D tentatively TRBD2 (6 bases). This CDR3 has 12 amino acids. Trimming took off 4 bases at V and 3 bases at J, with 10 bases between the two ends. Germline V lookup: CDR1 SQVTM, CDR2 ANQGSEA. The CDR3: CSVGPGLYEQYF. In nucleotides, the CDR3 is TGCAGCGTTGGCCCGGGACTCTACGAGCAGTACTTC.

This chain joins TRBV5-1 and TRBJ2-2; D remains unclear. The V end was cut by 2 bases, the J end by 6 bases, with 11 bases between. CDR3 length: 14 amino acids. Germline CDR1 is SGHRS and CDR2 is YFSETQ. The CDR3 reads CASSLTADAGELFF. Written as DNA, the CDR3 is TGCGCCAGCAGCTTAACCGCGGATGCCGGGGAGCTGTTTTTT.

This clonotype was recorded a few times. The rearrangement uses TRBV21-1 and TRBJ2-1; TRBD2, the table's D call, lacks a check against the DNA. TRBV21-1 is a pseudogene locus. The CDR3 runs to 14 residues. In DNA form, the CDR3 reads TGTGCCAGCAGCAAAGCCCCTCCAGCGGGTAGGCAGTTCTTC. Amino acids: CASSKAPPAGRQFF.

The chain carries TRBV12-3 or TRBV12-4 and TRBJ1-1; TRBD1 matches at 8 bases. The CDR3 is 14 residues long. V shed 7 bases, J shed 1 base, and the junction held 5 bases outside the gene matches. This CDR3 is CASKGQGANTEAFF. DNA for the CDR3: TGTGCCAGCAAAGGACAGGGAGCGAACACTGAAGCTTTCTTT.

This clonotype was seen a handful of times. This chain uses TRBV19 with TRBJ1-5, with unresolved D. Germline V gene lookup returns CDR1 LNHDA and CDR2 SQIVND (reference sequence). The length of the CDR3 is 12 residues. Trimming removed 5 bases at V and 10 bases at J, with 12 bases between. The CDR3 nucleotides are TGTGCCAGTAGTGGAGACTTGAGACCCCAGCATTTT. It encodes CASSGDLRPQHF.

V gene TRBV20-1 combines with J gene TRBJ1-1; the match to TRBD1 covers 8 bases. The J segment lost 4 bases and the V segment lost 3 bases, leaving 10 bases of the junction unmatched. The CDR3 length is 15 residues. Germline loops: CDR1 DFQATT, CDR2 SNEGSKA (reference sequence). CDR3 DNA: TGCAGTGCTAGGCGTCAGGGGGCGCGGGGCACTGAAGCTTTCTTT. This gives the protein CSARRQGARGTEAFF.

The rearrangement uses TRBV6-1 and TRBJ2-5; 8 bases map to TRBD1. The CDR3 spans 14 residues. The germline CDR1 and CDR2 sequences are MNHNS and SASEGT. The V and J ends lost 5 bases and 0 bases, in that order; junction bases with no gene match: 2. The CDR3 spells CASSRTGYQETQYF. The CDR3 DNA sequence: TGTGCCAGCAGTAGGACAGGGTACCAAGAGACCCAGTACTTC.

This clonotype was detected a few times. V gene TRBV20-1 combines with J gene TRBJ2-5; TRBD1 matches at 7 bases. CDR3 length equals 15 residues. After removal of 0 bases from V and 8 bases from J, the junction contained 12 bases not matched to a gene. From germline, CDR1 is DFQATT and CDR2 SNEGSKA (reference sequence). Written as DNA, the CDR3 is TGCAGTGCTAGAGATATTTATCAGGGACAGTCCACCCAGTACTTC. Translated, it gives CSARDIYQGQSTQYF.

This clonotype was observed a few times. The chain carries TRBV20-1 and TRBJ1-3, with TRBD1 matching 8 bases. The germline V gene has CDR1 DFQATT and CDR2 SNEGSKA (reference sequence). CDR3 length equals 15 residues. With 1 base clipped from V and 2 bases from J, the junction kept 4 bases outside the gene matches. The CDR3 region has the DNA TGCAGTGCTAGAGGAAAACAGGGGGCTGGAAACACCATATATTTT. It encodes CSARGKQGAGNTIYF.

This clonotype was counted many times. This chain links TRBV7-2 with TRBJ2-2, with D unclear. CDR1 SGHTA and CDR2 FQGNSA come from the germline V gene. The length of the CDR3 is 12 residues. V dropped 1 base and J dropped 7 bases, with 4 bases sitting between them. The CDR3 DNA follows: TGTGCCAGCAGCTTAGTTGGCGGGGAGCTGTTTTTT. Translated: CASSLVGGELFF.

This chain links TRBV6-1 with TRBJ2-7; TRBD2 aligns across 10 bases. The ends lost 8 bases at V and 2 bases at J; junction bases unmatched: 9. The CDR3 consists of 15 residues. Germline CDR1 and CDR2: MNHNS and SASEGT. The chain's CDR3 is CASRPTSGKTYEQYF. DNA of the CDR3: TGTGCCAGCCGGCCTACTAGCGGGAAAACCTACGAGCAGTACTTC.

This chain uses TRBV6-2 or TRBV6-3 with TRBJ2-7, with 11 bases fitting TRBD2. CDR1 and CDR2 (germline): MNHEY, SVGEGT. Trimming removed 6 bases from V and 5 bases from J; junction bases left unmatched: 9. This CDR3 is built from 15 residues. As DNA, the CDR3 is TGTGCCAGCAGGCGTACCGGGACTAGCGGCAACGAGCAGTACTTC. It specifies CASRRTGTSGNEQYF.

In this sample, this clonotype turned up a few times. The chain combines TRBV20-1 with TRBJ2-7; 9 nucleotides match TRBD2. The germline gives CDR1 DFQATT, CDR2 SNEGSKA (reference sequence). With V trimmed by 0 bases and J by 4 bases, 4 bases remained unmatched. The CDR3 runs 14 residues. The CDR3 here is CSARDGTSLYEQYF. Here the CDR3 DNA reads TGCAGTGCTAGAGATGGGACTAGCTTGTACGAGCAGTACTTC.